This TCR beta chain was sequenced during a study of blood T cell repertoires in COVID-19 (dated by TCRdb to about 2020). General notes on the study: Samples from collaborators originated in the United States, Italy and Spain and spanned both the acute and convalescent phases of COVID-19. Samples came from the ongoing ImmuneRACE study (first 160 participants) plus 1,254 subjects from 6 global collaborators. The repertoires were released in a freely available public database meant as a resource for research on the immune response to SARS-CoV-2. The material from the prospective study consisted of cDNA or gDNA derived from T cells, B-cell-depleted T cells, or PBMCs. Deeply sampled blood TCRbeta repertoires from subjects exposed to, actively infected with, or recovered from COVID-19 were included in the dataset. Sample metadata almost always included a de-identified subject ID, COVID-19 status, age in years and sex. Where available, HLA class I and class II types were taken from metadata supplied by the sample provider and were not determined by assay-based typing.

The collaborating institutions used their own protocols to collect whole blood in K2EDTA tubes. For TCRbeta analysis, collaborator samples were shipped as frozen whole blood, as isolated PBMCs, or as DNA extracted from either sample type. Paper-wide results and their limitations: The amount of clinical and demographic metadata varied by source and participant and was provided uncurated.

TCRbeta CDR3 regions were amplified from genomic DNA by means of the immunoSEQ Assay, a bias-controlled multiplex PCR. Turning to the authors' computational methods: Within the assay, amplification of reference gene primers was used to estimate how many nucleated cells each sample contained. To quantify the absolute abundance of each unique TCRbeta CDR3 rearrangement, sequence reads were collapsed and filtered. For each sample, productive Simpson clonality was calculated as the square root of Simpson's diversity index over productive rearrangements. TCRdb took over this immuneACCESS table, retaining in-frame rearrangements with V and J assigned. Such tables are incomplete; in checked studies, under half of the missing clones stem from an unresolved V gene, and the remainder is unexplained. The V and J calls and clone size are taken from that table; D and trimming were inferred from the DNA. The sample has 60,000 to 80,000 clones on record, roughly 80% of them singletons. Together, the top ten hold around 8% of the sample.

A word on this clone: The target of this receptor is not known. Per-base qualities were not stored, and no clone one base away is much larger.

Based on the germline V gene, the CDR1 and CDR2 sequences are SGHAT and FQNNGV. V and J lose 3 bases and 7 bases, and a span of 10 bases separates them. Taken from cysteine to phenylalanine, the CDR3 has 13 residues. Only the CDR3 portion is preserved as DNA: 39 bases, with reading frame beginning at the first base. The source is a man over 45 with active COVID-19. Sequencing was performed on peripheral blood. The rearranged segments are TRBV11-2 and TRBJ1-5, with the D gene not confidently named. CDR3 loop: CASSFSRWQPQHF. The DNA reads TGTGCCAGCAGCTTCTCCCGGTGGCAGCCCCAGCATTTT.